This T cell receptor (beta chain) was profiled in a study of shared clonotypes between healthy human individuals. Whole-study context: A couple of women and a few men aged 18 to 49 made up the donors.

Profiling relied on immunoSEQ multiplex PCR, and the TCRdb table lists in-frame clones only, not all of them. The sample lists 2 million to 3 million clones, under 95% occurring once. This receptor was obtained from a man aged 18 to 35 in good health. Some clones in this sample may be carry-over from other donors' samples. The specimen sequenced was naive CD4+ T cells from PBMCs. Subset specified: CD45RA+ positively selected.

CDR3 region: CASSSSRGAGVRAKNIQYF. CDR3 coding DNA: TGTGCCAGCAGCTCCTCCCGAGGGGCGGGAGTACGGGCCAAAAACATTCAGTACTTC. The chain uses TRBV7-2 and TRBJ2-4; 7 bases align to TRBD2. CDR3 length equals 19 residues. V gave up 4 bases and J gave up 1 base; unmatched junction bases: 16. Germline values: CDR1 SGHTA, CDR2 FQGNSA.